This T cell receptor (beta chain) was recorded in a study of blood T cell repertoires in COVID-19. Germline CDR1 reads ENHRY; CDR2 reads SYGVKD. With 3 bases removed from V and 1 base from J, the gap between germline ends came to 10 bases. CDR3 length: 15 amino acids. As originally analysed: Estimated nucleated cell counts came from reference gene primer amplification. TCRdb keeps only in-frame clones here, not all; method: immunoSEQ multiplex PCR. Clone size and the V and J calls come from that table; the DNA yielded D and trimming. The repertoire holds a few hundred thousand clones, approximately 83% seen once, with 1.5% to 2% in the top ten. In assigning cohorts, the study relied on participant-reported clinical history. Donors in Cohort 3 who had recovered were those with two negative PCRs, healthcare professional clearance, or resolution of their symptoms.

This chain uses TRBV10-3 with TRBJ2-1; D may be TRBD1 (5 bases). The sequence came from a woman aged 50 to 60 who had recovered from COVID-19. The specimen sequenced was PBMCs or T cells enriched from blood (not recorded which). CDR3 bases: TGTGCCATCAGTGAAAGCAGACAGTCCTACAATGAGCAGTTCTTC. This codes for CAISESRQSYNEQFF.